The sequence of this T cell receptor (beta chain) was determined in a study of PD-L1 blockade in urothelial cancer. Study in general: The study started patients on atezolizumab at some point between 2014 and 2016, giving 1,200 mg intravenously every 3 weeks.

Profiling relied on immunoSEQ multiplex PCR, and the TCRdb table lists in-frame clones only, not all of them. The sample consists of over 15,000 clones, approximately 89% of them appearing once. Stated time point: pretreatment peripheral blood. This receptor was obtained from a man in his sixties or seventies with urothelial cancer. The starting material was PBMCs, obtained around atezolizumab (anti-PD-L1) treatment.

The DNA of the CDR3 is TGCGCCAGCAGCCAACACCGGACAGGGGCCTCTGGAAACACCATATATTTT. Translating it yields CASSQHRTGASGNTIYF. The chain recombines TRBV4-1 with TRBJ1-3; 9 positions agree with TRBD1. CDR3 length: 17 residues. V was clipped by 2 bases and J by 0 bases; unmatched bases: 5. From germline, CDR1 is MGHRA and CDR2 YSYEKL.